Below are 21 T cell receptor beta chains sequenced from a single sample in a study of shared clonotypes between healthy human individuals. Here immunoSEQ multiplex PCR was the method, and the copy in TCRdb shows in-frame clones only, minus some. Of about 1 million clones listed, 75% are singletons. The sequenced sample consisted of memory CD4+ T cells sorted from blood. This sample's subset: CD45RA-negative fraction. Source of these receptors: a man younger than 35 in good health.

The V and J genes are TRBV6-1 and TRBJ1-6, with unresolved D. V was shortened by 3 bases and J by 2 bases, with 17 bases between the two germline ends. The CDR3 length is 18 residues. The germline gives CDR1 MNHNS, CDR2 SASEGT. The CDR3 protein is CASSDGPPGPPYNSPLHF. CDR3 DNA: TGTGCCAGCAGTGACGGACCCCCAGGACCGCCCTATAATTCACCCCTCCACTTT.

This chain connects TRBV5-1 to TRBJ2-3; possibly TRBD2 for D (5 bases). With 4 bases removed from V and 2 bases from J, the gap between germline ends came to 14 bases. Germline V gene lookup returns CDR1 SGHRS and CDR2 YFSETQ. The CDR3 has 15 amino acids. The CDR3 is CASSDTSLFTDTQYF. The CDR3 DNA is TGCGCCAGCAGCGACACTAGTCTCTTCACAGATACGCAGTATTTT.

As to this clone: A much larger clone lies one base from this, so it may be a read error. The chain has TRBV7-2 and TRBJ2-3; maybe TRBD2 (6 bases). The V end was cut by 2 bases, the J end by 1 base, with 7 bases between. CDR1 is SGHTA and CDR2 is FQGNSA in the germline V gene. The CDR3 is 14 amino acids. The CDR3 nucleotides read TGTGCCAGCAGCTTAAGCGGGCGCACAGATACGCAGTATTTT. Translating gives CASSLSGRTDTQYF.

The chain carries TRBV4-1 and TRBJ2-1; 8 bases are a match to TRBD1. Trimming cost V 3 bases and J 6 bases; bases outside gene matches: 7. Germline values: CDR1 MGHRA, CDR2 YSYEKL. The CDR3 spans 15 residues. In nucleotides, the CDR3 is TGCGCCAGCAGCCAGGGACAGGTTTTTGGCAATGAGCAGTTCTTC. Protein: CASSQGQVFGNEQFF.

CDR3 residues: CASRRTGGRYGYTF. The DNA for the CDR3 is TGTGCCAGCAGGCGGACAGGGGGCCGGTATGGCTACACCTTC. The chain is built from TRBV2 and TRBJ1-2, with 11 bases fitting TRBD1. Germline values: CDR1 SNHLY, CDR2 FYNNEI. The junction had 5 bases not matched to a gene; V was cut back by 6 bases and J by 5 bases. This CDR3 comprises 14 residues. Full variable domain (missing parts from reference TRBV2 and TRBJ1-2): EPEVTQTPSHQVTQMGQEVILRCVPISNHLYFYWYRQILGQKVEFLVSFYNNEISEKSEIFDDQFSVERPDGSNFTLKIRSTKLEDSAMYFCASRRTGGRYGYTFGSGTRLTVV.

V is TRBV18 and J is TRBJ2-3, with TRBD2 matching 7 bases. Germline V gene lookup returns CDR1 KGHSH and CDR2 LQKENI. The CDR3 has 19 amino acids. J gave up 0 bases and V 3 bases, and 15 bases lay outside the gene matches. The CDR3 sequence is CASSPVRLALGASTDTQYF. CDR3 in DNA: TGTGCCAGCTCACCCGTGAGACTAGCCCTGGGTGCCAGCACAGATACGCAGTATTTT.

The J gene is TRBJ1-5, the V gene TRBV6-1; TRBD1 agrees at 8 bases. Unmatched junction bases numbered 8, after V lost 4 bases and J lost 3 bases. The CDR3 has 16 amino acids. Germline-derived CDR1 and CDR2 are MNHNS and SASEGT. In nucleotides, the CDR3 is TGTGCCAGCAGTGGAATAGACAGGGGCAACAATCAGCCCCAGCATTTT. This encodes CASSGIDRGNNQPQHF.

V gene TRBV5-8 combines with J gene TRBJ2-7; D is perhaps TRBD2 (5 bases). Trimming took 4 bases from V and 2 from J, leaving 16 bases between them. The CDR3 sequence is 15 residues long. Germline CDR1 reads SGHTS; CDR2 reads YDEGEE. CDR3 DNA sequence: TGTGCCAGCAGCCCACGGACCGGGGTCACCTACGAGCAGTACTTC. It yields the protein CASSPRTGVTYEQYF.

CDR3 loop: CASSHGLAVNEQFF. CDR3 in DNA: TGCGCCAGCAGCCACGGACTAGCGGTAAATGAGCAGTTCTTC. The chain couples TRBV4-3 to TRBJ2-1; TRBD2 aligns across 10 bases. CDR3 size: 14 residues. Germline trimming cut 3 bases from V and 7 bases from J; bases unmatched to any gene: 3. Germline V lookup: CDR1 LGHNA, CDR2 YSLEER.

The V gene is TRBV19, the J gene TRBJ2-3; TRBD2 matches at 7 bases. CDR1 is LNHDA and CDR2 is SQIVND in the germline V gene (reference sequence). With 3 bases clipped from V and 2 bases from J, the junction kept 5 bases outside the gene matches. This CDR3 comprises 15 residues. CDR3 nucleotide sequence: TGTGCCAGTAGTATGGGACTACGAACCACAGATACGCAGTATTTT. As protein: CASSMGLRTTDTQYF.

V and J are TRBV30 and TRBJ2-6, with a weak D call TRBD1 (6 bases). V lost 4 bases and J lost 4, with 11 bases in between. CDR3 size: 14 residues. Germline CDR1 GTSNPN, CDR2 SVGIG (reference sequence). The CDR3 DNA sequence: TGTGCCTGGAATCCAGGGACAGGGGCCAACGTCCTGACTTTC. Amino acids: CAWNPGTGANVLTF.

With regard to this clone: At the DNA level, this CDR3 is encoded by other sequences in the same sample as well. The chain uses TRBV18 and TRBJ2-1; 14 positions match TRBD2. Losses at the gene ends were 0 bases for V and 7 bases for J; bases not matched to a gene: 2. The germline gives CDR1 KGHSH, CDR2 LQKENI. The CDR3 is 16 residues long. This chain's CDR3 is CASSPPGLAGGNEQFF. Here the CDR3 DNA reads TGTGCCAGCTCACCACCAGGACTAGCGGGAGGAAATGAGCAGTTCTTC.

This clone was found a few times. DNA for the CDR3: TGCGCCAGCAGCTTAGATAAGGTCCTGAACACCGGGGAGCTGTTTTTT. Translated: CASSLDKVLNTGELFF. This sequence joins TRBV5-1 and TRBJ2-2; no clear D. V gave up 2 bases and J gave up 1 base, with 12 bases separating them. This CDR3 contains 16 residues. In germline, CDR1 is SGHRS, CDR2 YFSETQ. The entire variable domain, with the rest obtained from reference TRBV5-1 and TRBJ2-2, is as follows: KAGVTQTPRYLIKTRGQQVTLSCSPISGHRSVSWYQQTPGQGLQFLFEYFSETQRNKGNFPGRFSGRQFSNSRSEMNVSTLELGDSALYLCASSLDKVLNTGELFFGEGSRLTVL.

This clone was counted once. V is TRBV30 and J is TRBJ2-5; D is undetermined. The germline V gene has CDR1 GTSNPN and CDR2 SVGIG (reference sequence). The CDR3 extends over 14 amino acids. Trimming stripped 5 bases from V and 0 bases from J, with 13 bases between. The CDR3 nucleotides are TGTGCCTGGGGTTTGGGATTTAACCAAGAGACCCAGTACTTC. It is translated as CAWGLGFNQETQYF.

The chain joins TRBV2 to TRBJ1-5; tentatively, D is TRBD1 (6 bases). Trimming stripped 6 bases from V and 9 bases from J, with 18 bases between. Looked up from germline, CDR1 is SNHLY and CDR2 is FYNNEI. This CDR3 contains 14 residues. The CDR3 is CASSTQDSLPPQHF. CDR3 DNA: TGTGCCAGCAGCACCCAGGACAGCCTCCCGCCCCAGCATTTT.

The rearrangement uses TRBV6-6 and TRBJ1-6, with a weak D call TRBD1 (5 bases). Germline V gene lookup returns CDR1 MNHNY and CDR2 SVGAGI (reference sequence). CDR3 length: 13 residues. V was pared by 1 base and J by 12 bases, with 10 bases between. This CDR3 is CASSYYGTQPLHF. The CDR3 DNA reads as TGTGCCAGCAGTTACTACGGGACCCAACCCCTCCACTTT.

This clone was observed a few times. The V and J genes are TRBV10-1 and TRBJ1-1; possible D gene TRBD1, 5 bases. Germline-derived CDR1 and CDR2 are WNHNN and SYGVQD (reference sequence). This CDR3 contains 13 residues. Trimming removed 4 bases from V and 6 bases from J, with 12 bases in between. The CDR3 loop reads CASSAFGAAEAFF. The CDR3 DNA follows: TGCGCCAGCAGTGCGTTCGGGGCCGCTGAAGCTTTCTTT.

This clone was counted a single time. The V call is TRBV7-2, the J call TRBJ2-7; 7 bases are a match to TRBD2. After removal of 5 bases from V and 4 bases from J, the junction contained 5 bases not matched to a gene. From germline, CDR1 is SGHTA and CDR2 FQGNSA. The CDR3 is 13 residues long. The CDR3 nucleotides read TGTGCCAGCAGCCCCCGCGGGGGTTACGAGCAGTACTTC. Protein: CASSPRGGYEQYF. The complete variable domain, with remaining parts taken from reference TRBV7-2 and TRBJ2-7, reads GAGVSQSPSNKVTEKGKDVELRCDPISGHTALYWYRQSLGQGLEFLIYFQGNSAPDKSGLPSDRFSAERTGGSVSTLTIQRTQQEDSAVYLCASSPRGGYEQYFGPGTRLTVT.

This chain joins TRBV2 and TRBJ2-7; TRBD2 matches at 8 bases. J lost 5 bases, V lost 7 bases, and 4 bases had no gene match. This CDR3 has 12 residues. Germline V lookup: CDR1 SNHLY, CDR2 FYNNEI. The CDR3 DNA is TGTGCCAGCAAAAGACTAGCGAACGAGCAGTACTTC. It is translated as CASKRLANEQYF.

The chain is built from TRBV5-5 and TRBJ2-5; the match to TRBD1 covers 7 bases. Germline CDR1 and CDR2: SGHKS and YYEKEE (reference sequence). J was trimmed by 5 bases and V by 0 bases; bases with no gene match: 1. This CDR3 is built from 13 residues. CDR3 bases: TGTGCCAGCAGCTTGGAGGGGGCCGAGACCCAGTACTTC. This sequence encodes CASSLEGAETQYF.

This chain joins TRBV6-1 and TRBJ2-1; D unresolved. Trimming cost V 6 bases and J 2 bases, with 11 bases left between them. Germline CDR1 reads MNHNS; CDR2 reads SASEGT. The CDR3 extends over 14 amino acids. The CDR3 loop reads CASSSIGTYNEQFF. The CDR3 DNA sequence: TGTGCCAGCAGCTCGATCGGAACCTACAATGAGCAGTTCTTC.